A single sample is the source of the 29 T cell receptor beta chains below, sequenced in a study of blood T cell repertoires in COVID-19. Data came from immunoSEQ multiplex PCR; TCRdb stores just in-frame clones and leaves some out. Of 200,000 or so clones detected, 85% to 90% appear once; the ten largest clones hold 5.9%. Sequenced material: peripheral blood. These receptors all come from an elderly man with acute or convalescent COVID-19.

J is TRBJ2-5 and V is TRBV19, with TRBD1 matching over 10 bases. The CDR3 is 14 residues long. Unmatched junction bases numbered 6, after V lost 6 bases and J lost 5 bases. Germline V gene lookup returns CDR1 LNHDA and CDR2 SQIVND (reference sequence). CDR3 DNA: TGTGCCAGTAGCCAGGGACAGGGGCGGGAGACCCAGTACTTC. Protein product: CASSQGQGRETQYF. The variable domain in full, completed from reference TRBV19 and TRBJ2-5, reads DGGITQSPKYLFRKEGQNVTLSCEQNLNHDAMYWYRQDPGQGLRLIYYSQIVNDFQKGDIAEGYSVSREKKESFPLTVTSAQKNPTAFYLCASSQGQGRETQYFGPGTRLLVL.

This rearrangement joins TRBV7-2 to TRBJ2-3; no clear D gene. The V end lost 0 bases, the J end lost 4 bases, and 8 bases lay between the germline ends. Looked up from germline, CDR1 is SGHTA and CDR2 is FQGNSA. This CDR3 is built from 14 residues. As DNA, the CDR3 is TGTGCCAGCAGCTTAGCGAGTCGAGCAGATACGCAGTATTTT. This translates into CASSLASRADTQYF.

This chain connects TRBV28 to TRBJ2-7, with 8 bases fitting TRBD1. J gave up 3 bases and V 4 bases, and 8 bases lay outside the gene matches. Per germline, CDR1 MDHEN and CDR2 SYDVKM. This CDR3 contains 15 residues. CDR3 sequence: CASSSRTGLSYEQYF. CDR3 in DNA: TGTGCCAGCAGTTCCCGGACAGGGCTTAGCTACGAGCAGTACTTC.

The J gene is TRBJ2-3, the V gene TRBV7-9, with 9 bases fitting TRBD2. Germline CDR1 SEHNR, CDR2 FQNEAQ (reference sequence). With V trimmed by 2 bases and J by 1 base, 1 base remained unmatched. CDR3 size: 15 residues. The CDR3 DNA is TGTGCCAGCAGCTTAAAGCGGGAGGGCACAGATACGCAGTATTTT. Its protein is CASSLKREGTDTQYF.

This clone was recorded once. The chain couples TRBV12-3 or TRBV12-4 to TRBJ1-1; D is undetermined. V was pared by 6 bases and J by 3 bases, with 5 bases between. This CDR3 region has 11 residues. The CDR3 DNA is TGTGCCAGCAGCCCCGACACTGAAGCTTTCTTT. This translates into CASSPDTEAFF.

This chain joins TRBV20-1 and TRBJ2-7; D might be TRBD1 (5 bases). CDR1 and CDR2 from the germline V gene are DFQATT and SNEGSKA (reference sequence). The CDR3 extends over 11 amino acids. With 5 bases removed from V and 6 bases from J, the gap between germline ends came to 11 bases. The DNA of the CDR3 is TGCAGTGCTCACAGGACGCCCGAGCAGTACTTC. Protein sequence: CSAHRTPEQYF.

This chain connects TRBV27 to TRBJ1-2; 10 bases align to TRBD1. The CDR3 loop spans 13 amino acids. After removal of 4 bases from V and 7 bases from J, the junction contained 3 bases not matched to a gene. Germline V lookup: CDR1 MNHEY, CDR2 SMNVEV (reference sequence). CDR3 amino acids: CASSWTGGSGYTF. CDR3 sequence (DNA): TGTGCCAGCAGTTGGACAGGGGGTAGTGGCTACACCTTC.

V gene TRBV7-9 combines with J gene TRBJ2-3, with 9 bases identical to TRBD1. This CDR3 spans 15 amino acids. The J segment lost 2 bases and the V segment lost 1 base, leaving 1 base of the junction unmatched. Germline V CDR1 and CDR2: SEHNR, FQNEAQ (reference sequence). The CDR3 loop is CASSLGTGVTDTQYF. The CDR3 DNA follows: TGTGCCAGCAGCTTAGGGACAGGGGTCACAGATACGCAGTATTTT.

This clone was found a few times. The CDR3 DNA follows: TGTGCCAGCAGTTCGACAGGGGTCCCTGAAGCTTTCTTT. It specifies CASSSTGVPEAFF. The chain joins TRBV6-5 to TRBJ1-1, with 8 bases fitting TRBD1. Germline loops: CDR1 MNHEY, CDR2 SVGAGI. The CDR3 extends over 13 amino acids. The V gene end was trimmed by 4 bases and the J gene end by 6 bases; junction bases not matched to a gene: 4.

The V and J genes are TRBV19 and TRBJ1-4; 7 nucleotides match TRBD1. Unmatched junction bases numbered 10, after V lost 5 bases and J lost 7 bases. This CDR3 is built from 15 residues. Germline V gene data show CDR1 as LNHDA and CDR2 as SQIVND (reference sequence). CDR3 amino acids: CASSLPDRFTEKLFF. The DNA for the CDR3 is TGTGCCAGTAGTCTCCCGGACAGGTTTACTGAAAAACTGTTTTTT. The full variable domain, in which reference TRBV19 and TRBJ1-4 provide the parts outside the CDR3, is DGGITQSPKYLFRKEGQNVTLSCEQNLNHDAMYWYRQDPGQGLRLIYYSQIVNDFQKGDIAEGYSVSREKKESFPLTVTSAQKNPTAFYLCASSLPDRFTEKLFFGSGTQLSVL.

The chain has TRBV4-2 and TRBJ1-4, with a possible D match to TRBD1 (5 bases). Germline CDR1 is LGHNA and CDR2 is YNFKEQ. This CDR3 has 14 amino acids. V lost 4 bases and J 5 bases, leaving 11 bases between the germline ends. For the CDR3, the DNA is TGTGCCAGCAGCCGGGGGGACGCCAATGAAAAACTGTTTTTT. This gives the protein CASSRGDANEKLFF.

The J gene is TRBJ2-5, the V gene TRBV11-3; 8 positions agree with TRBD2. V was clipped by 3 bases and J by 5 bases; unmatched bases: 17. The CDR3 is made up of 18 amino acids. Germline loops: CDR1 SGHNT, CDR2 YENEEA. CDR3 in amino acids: CASSFFGTKAGVGETQYF. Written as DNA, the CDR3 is TGTGCCAGCAGCTTCTTTGGGACAAAAGCGGGAGTGGGGGAGACCCAGTACTTC.

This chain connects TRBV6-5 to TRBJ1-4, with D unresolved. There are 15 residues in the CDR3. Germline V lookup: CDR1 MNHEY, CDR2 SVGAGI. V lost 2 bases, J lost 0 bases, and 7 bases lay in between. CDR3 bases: TGTGCCAGCAGTTACAGAGGTGCAACTAATGAAAAACTGTTTTTT. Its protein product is CASSYRGATNEKLFF.

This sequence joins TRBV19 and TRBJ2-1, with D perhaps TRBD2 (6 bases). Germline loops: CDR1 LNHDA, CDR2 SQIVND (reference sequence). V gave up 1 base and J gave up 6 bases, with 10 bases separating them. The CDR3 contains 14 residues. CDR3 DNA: TGTGCCAGTAGTATAGCGGGGGTGAGCAATGAGCAGTTCTTC. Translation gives CASSIAGVSNEQFF.

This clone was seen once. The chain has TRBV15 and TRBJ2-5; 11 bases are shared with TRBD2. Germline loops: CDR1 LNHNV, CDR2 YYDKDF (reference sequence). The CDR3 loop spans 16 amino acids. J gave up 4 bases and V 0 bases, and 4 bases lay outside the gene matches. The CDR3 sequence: CATSRDLAGGGETQYF. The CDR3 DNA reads TGTGCCACCAGCAGAGATTTAGCGGGAGGGGGAGAGACCCAGTACTTC.

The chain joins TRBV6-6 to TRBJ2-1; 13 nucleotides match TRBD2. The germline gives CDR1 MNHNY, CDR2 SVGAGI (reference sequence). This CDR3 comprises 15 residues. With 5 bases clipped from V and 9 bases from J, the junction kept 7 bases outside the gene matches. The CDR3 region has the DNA TGTGCCAGCAGTCCGACTAGCGGGAGGTCGACTGAGCAGTTCTTC. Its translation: CASSPTSGRSTEQFF.

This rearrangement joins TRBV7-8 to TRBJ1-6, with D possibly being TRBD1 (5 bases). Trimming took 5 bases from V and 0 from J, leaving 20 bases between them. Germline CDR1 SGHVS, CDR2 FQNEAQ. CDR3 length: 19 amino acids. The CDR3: CASSLPGQTTISYNSPLHF. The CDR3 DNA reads TGTGCCAGCAGCCTTCCAGGGCAAACAACTATCTCCTATAATTCACCCCTCCACTTT.

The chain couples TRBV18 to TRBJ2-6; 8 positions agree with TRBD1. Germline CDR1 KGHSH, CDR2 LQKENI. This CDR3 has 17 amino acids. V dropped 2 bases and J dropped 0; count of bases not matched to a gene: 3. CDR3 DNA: TGTGCCAGCTCACCAGGGACAGGCACCTCTGGGGCCAACGTCCTGACTTTC. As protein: CASSPGTGTSGANVLTF.

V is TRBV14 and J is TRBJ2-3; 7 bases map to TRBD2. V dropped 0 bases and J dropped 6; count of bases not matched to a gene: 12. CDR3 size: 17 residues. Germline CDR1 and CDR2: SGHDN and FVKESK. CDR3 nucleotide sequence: TGTGCCAGCAGCCAAGACCTTTGGGCGGGAGCGTCGGATACGCAGTATTTT. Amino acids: CASSQDLWAGASDTQYF. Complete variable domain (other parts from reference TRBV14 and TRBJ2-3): EAGVTQFPSHSVIEKGQTVTLRCDPISGHDNLYWYRRVMGKEIKFLLHFVKESKQDESGMPNNRFLAERTGGTYSTLKVQPAELEDSGVYFCASSQDLWAGASDTQYFGPGTRLTVL.

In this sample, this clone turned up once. The CDR3 sequence is CASSLGSVNYGYTF. CDR3 nucleotide sequence: TGTGCCAGCAGCTTAGGGTCAGTGAACTATGGCTACACCTTC. The chain is built from TRBV7-2 and TRBJ1-2; the D is unclear. There are 14 residues in the CDR3. Germline CDR1 SGHTA, CDR2 FQGNSA. V was shortened by 1 base and J by 2 bases, with 8 bases between the two germline ends.

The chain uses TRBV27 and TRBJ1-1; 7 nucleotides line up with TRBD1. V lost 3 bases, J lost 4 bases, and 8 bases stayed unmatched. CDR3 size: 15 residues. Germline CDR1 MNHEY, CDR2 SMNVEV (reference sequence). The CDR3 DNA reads TGTGCCAGCAGTTTGATAGGAGGGGGCGGCACTGAAGCTTTCTTT. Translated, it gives CASSLIGGGGTEAFF.

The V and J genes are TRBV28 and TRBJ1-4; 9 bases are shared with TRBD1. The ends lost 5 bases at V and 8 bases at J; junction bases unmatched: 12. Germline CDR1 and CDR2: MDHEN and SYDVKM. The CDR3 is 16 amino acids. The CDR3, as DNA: TGTGCCAGCAGTACGACAGGGGACAGGGCTAGGGAAAAACTGTTTTTT. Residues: CASSTTGDRAREKLFF.

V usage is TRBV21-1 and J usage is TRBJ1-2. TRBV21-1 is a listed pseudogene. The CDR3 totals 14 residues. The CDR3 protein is CASSKCGGFYGYTF. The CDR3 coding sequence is TGTGCCAGCAGCAAATGCGGGGGGTTCTATGGCTACACCTTC.

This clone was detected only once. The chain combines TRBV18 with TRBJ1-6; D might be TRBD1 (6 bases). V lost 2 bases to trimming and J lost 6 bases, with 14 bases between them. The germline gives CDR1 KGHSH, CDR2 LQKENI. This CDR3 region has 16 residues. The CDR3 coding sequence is TGTGCCAGCTCACCATTCAACAGGGTCGTTAATTCACCCCTCCACTTT. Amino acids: CASSPFNRVVNSPLHF.

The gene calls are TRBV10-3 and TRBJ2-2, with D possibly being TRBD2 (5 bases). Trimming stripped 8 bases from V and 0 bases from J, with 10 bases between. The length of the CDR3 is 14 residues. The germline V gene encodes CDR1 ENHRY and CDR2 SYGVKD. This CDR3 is CAIGRRANTGELFF. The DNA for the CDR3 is TGTGCCATCGGGAGAAGGGCGAACACCGGGGAGCTGTTTTTT.

CDR3 DNA sequence: TGTGCCAGCTCACCACTCAGGGCTTGGGGCTACACCTTC. Its translation: CASSPLRAWGYTF. The rearrangement links TRBV18 to TRBJ1-2, with a tentative D call TRBD1 (5 bases). The CDR3 is 13 amino acids. Germline V gene data show CDR1 as KGHSH and CDR2 as LQKENI. V lost 1 base and J lost 8, with 11 bases in between.

The CDR3 here is CASSGPGEDEQFF. The CDR3 DNA reads TGTGCCAGCAGCGGCCCGGGTGAGGATGAGCAGTTCTTC. The genes are TRBV13 and TRBJ2-1; D uncertain. The CDR3 has 13 residues. Trimming took off 5 bases at V and 8 bases at J, with 13 bases between the two ends. Germline lookup yields CDR1 PRHDT and CDR2 FYEKMQ (reference sequence).

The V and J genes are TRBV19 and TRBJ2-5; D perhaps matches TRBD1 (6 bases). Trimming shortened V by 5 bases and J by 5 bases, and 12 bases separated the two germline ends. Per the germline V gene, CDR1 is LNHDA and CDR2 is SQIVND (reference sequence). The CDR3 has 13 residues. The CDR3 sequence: CASSDTGQETQYF. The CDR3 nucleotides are TGTGCCAGTAGTGACACAGGGCAGGAGACCCAGTACTTC.

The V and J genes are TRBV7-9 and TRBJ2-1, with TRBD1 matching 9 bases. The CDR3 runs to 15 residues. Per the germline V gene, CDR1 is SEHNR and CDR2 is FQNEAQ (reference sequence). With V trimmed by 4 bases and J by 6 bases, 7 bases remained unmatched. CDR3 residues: CASSSMGQGSNEQFF. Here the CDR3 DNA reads TGTGCCAGCAGCTCGATGGGACAGGGTTCCAATGAGCAGTTCTTC.